This TCR beta chain was retrieved from a study of T cell responses to AZD1222 COVID-19 vaccine. General study points: Nearly half of spike-specific TCRs reportedly target variant regions that are unmutated in the B.1.351 and B.1.1.7 variants. Across the whole spike, CD4 TCRs peaked at regions 160-218 and 743-854. Repertoire samples came only from after the peak T cell response. In a largely white British group with more females than males, clonal diversity was possibly underestimated.

Sequencing was performed with immunoSEQ multiplex PCR; in TCRdb, only in-frame clones are kept and a portion is missing. The data contain approximately 140,000 clones, about 90% of them seen just once; the ten biggest clones take up roughly 7.5%. About this clone itself: Its antigen is not identified.

The specimen was peripheral blood, collected 28 days after the second dose of the MenACWY control vaccine. The origin of this receptor is an adult who received the MenACWY meningococcal vaccine as a control.

The CDR3 reads CASSLGGGRNIQYF. The CDR3 nucleotides read TGTGCCAGCAGCTTAGGCGGGGGGCGAAACATTCAGTACTTC. This rearrangement joins TRBV11-2 to TRBJ2-4, with 8 bases fitting TRBD2. V trimming: 1 base; J trimming: 6 bases; junction bases outside the gene matches: 2. The CDR3 is 14 residues long. CDR1 is SGHAT, CDR2 FQNNGV, per germline.